The clone carrying this T cell receptor beta chain was counted many times. Preparing the TCRbeta library involved the use of unique molecular identifiers. TCRdb itself ran the PCR reads through MiXCR, one entry per CDR3 protein. The sample holds around 200,000 distinct CDR3 sequences; about a tenth are singletons and the top ten take under 30%. This sample was taken from a study of T-cell reconstitution after alpha-beta-depleted transplantation in children. The CDR3 consists of 13 residues. Germline V gene sequence: CDR1 SQVTM, CDR2 ANQGSEA. The junction had 3 bases not matched to a gene; V was cut back by 6 bases and J by 0 bases.

The specimen was PBMCs, collected before TCRalphabeta/CD19-depleted stem cell transplant. The clonotype was recovered from a child younger than two with acute myeloid leukemia, due to receive a stem cell transplant. The chain carries TRBV29-1 and TRBJ2-7; 9 nucleotides match TRBD2. CDR3 protein: CSVSSGASYEQYF. The CDR3 DNA sequence: TGCAGCGTCTCTAGCGGGGCCTCCTACGAGCAGTACTTC.